This TCR beta chain appears in the sequencing data of a study of cytomegalovirus exposure and HLA in healthy donors. Whole-study context: HLA-typed donors were the source of some 80 million unique TCRs, which an early data release held. The study's findings and limits: Follow-up analysis later connected one missense variant in DCLRE1C with trimming of TCR beta V- and J-genes.

Germline CDR1 and CDR2: MNHEY and SMNVEV (reference sequence). V lost 5 bases to trimming and J lost 5 bases; unmatched junction nucleotides: 13. The length of the CDR3 is 17 residues. Primers for the PCR totalled 60 Vbeta and 13 Jbeta. TCRdb's copy holds only in-frame clones and misses some; the assay was immunoSEQ multiplex PCR. Of about 130,000 clones in the sample, roughly a tenth were seen once. This clone came up a few times. The antigen remains unidentified. The receptor was derived from a woman aged 18-29 years in good health and CMV-seropositive. The sequencing sample was made of PBMCs. The chain employs TRBV27 and TRBJ2-1; 9 bases align to TRBD2. The CDR3 here is CASSRPYSGGPHNEQFF. In nucleotides, the CDR3 is TGTGCCAGCAGTAGGCCTTATAGCGGGGGACCACACAATGAGCAGTTCTTC.